The subject of this entry is one T cell receptor (beta chain). Antigen: not known. The study isolated at least 7 million PBMCs from each sample. The authors ran a second PCR of about 6 to 11 cycles using a sample-barcoded 5' primer and a J-beta primer mix. From the 5' RACE reads, TCRdb called clonotypes with MiXCR, one entry per CDR3 protein. The sample contains about 2 million distinct CDR3 sequences, around half of which appear only once. The data were taken from a study of blood T cells in healthy people across ages. Study information: T cells yielded about one barcoded beta molecule per two cells through template switching. General study points: The recorded TCR beta diversity per million T cells decreased in a roughly linear manner with age.

V lost 7 bases to trimming and J lost 10 bases; unmatched junction nucleotides: 8. Germline lookup yields CDR1 MNHEY and CDR2 SVGAGI. The CDR3 loop spans 15 amino acids. The sequenced sample was blood. The V and J genes are TRBV6-5 and TRBJ2-1; TRBD2 aligns across 15 bases. This TCR was sampled from a middle-aged woman in good health. CDR3 nucleotide sequence: TGTGCCAGCATTCCGGGACTAGCGGGAGGCGGGGAGCAGTTCTTC. Translating it yields CASIPGLAGGGEQFF.